This T cell receptor beta chain was recorded in a study of blood T cells in healthy people across ages. Donors were healthy Caucasian individuals from Russia aged roughly 6 to 100. Each donor supplied ten milliliters of peripheral blood. Isolating PBMCs gave at least 6.5 million of these cells per sample. With each sample, at least 5 micrograms of total RNA were extracted. Germline CDR1 reads SQVTM; CDR2 reads ANQGSEA. The V gene end was trimmed by 7 bases and the J gene end by 5 bases; junction bases not matched to a gene: 11. The CDR3 sequence is 14 residues long. Together with a sample-barcoded 5' primer, a J-beta primer mix was included in a second PCR lasting about 6 to 11 cycles. TCRdb ran MiXCR on the 5' RACE reads and lists one entry per CDR3 protein. The sample carries hundreds of thousands of distinct CDR3 sequences, roughly 56% recorded once.

The V and J genes are TRBV29-1 and TRBJ1-1; 9 bases fit TRBD1. The TCR originated in a middle-aged man in good health. Sequences were obtained from blood. The CDR3 DNA sequence: TGCAGCGCTACACAGGGGGCCACTCGGACTGAAGCTTTCTTT. It is translated as CSATQGATRTEAFF. The variable domain in full, with the rest retrieved from reference TRBV29-1 and TRBJ1-1, is SAVISQKPSRDICQRGTSLTIQCQVDSQVTMMFWYRQQPGQSLTLIATANQGSEATYESGFVIDKFPISRPNLTFSTLTVSNMSPEDSSIYLCSATQGATRTEAFFGQGTRLTVV.